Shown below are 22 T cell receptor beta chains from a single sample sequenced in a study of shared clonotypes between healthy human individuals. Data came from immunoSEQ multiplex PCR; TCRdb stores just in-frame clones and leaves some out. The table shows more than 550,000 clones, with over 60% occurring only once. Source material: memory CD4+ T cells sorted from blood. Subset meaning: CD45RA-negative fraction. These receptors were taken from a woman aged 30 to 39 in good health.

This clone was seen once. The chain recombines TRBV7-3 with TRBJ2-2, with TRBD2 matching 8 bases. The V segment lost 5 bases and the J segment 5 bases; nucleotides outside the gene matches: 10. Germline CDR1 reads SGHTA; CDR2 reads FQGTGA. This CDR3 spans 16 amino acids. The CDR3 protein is CASSLRPSGLTGELFF. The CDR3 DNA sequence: TGTGCCAGCAGCCTCCGGCCTAGCGGGTTAACCGGGGAGCTGTTTTTT.

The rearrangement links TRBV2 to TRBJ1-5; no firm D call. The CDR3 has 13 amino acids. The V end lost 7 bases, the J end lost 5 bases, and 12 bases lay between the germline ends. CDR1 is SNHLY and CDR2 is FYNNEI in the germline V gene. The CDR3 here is CASKVEGYQPQHF. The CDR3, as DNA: TGTGCCAGCAAGGTCGAAGGGTATCAGCCCCAGCATTTT. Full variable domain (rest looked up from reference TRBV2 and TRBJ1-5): EPEVTQTPSHQVTQMGQEVILRCVPISNHLYFYWYRQILGQKVEFLVSFYNNEISEKSEIFDDQFSVERPDGSNFTLKIRSTKLEDSAMYFCASKVEGYQPQHFGDGTRLSIL.

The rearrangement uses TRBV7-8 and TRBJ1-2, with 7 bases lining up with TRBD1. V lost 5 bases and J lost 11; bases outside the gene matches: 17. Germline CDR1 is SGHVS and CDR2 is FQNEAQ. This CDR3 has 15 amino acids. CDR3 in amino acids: CASSPGGTSTGPYTF. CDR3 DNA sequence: TGTGCCAGCAGCCCAGGGGGGACTAGCACAGGCCCTTACACCTTC.

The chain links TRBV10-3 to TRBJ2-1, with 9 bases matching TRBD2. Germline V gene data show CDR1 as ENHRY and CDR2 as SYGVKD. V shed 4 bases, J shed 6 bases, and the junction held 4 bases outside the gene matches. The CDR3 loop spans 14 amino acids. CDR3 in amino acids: CAISGSGSPNEQFF. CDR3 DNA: TGTGCCATCAGTGGTAGCGGGAGCCCCAATGAGCAGTTCTTC.

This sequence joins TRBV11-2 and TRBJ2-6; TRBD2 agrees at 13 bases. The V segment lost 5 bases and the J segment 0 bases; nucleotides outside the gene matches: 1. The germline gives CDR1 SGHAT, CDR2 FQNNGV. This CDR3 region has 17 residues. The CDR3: CASSRTSGSSGANVLTF. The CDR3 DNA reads TGTGCCAGCAGCAGGACTAGCGGGAGCTCTGGGGCCAACGTCCTGACTTTC.

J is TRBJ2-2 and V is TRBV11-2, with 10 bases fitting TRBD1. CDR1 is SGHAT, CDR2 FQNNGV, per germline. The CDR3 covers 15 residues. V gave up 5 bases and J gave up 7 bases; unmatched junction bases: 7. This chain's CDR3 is CASSPGQGDSGELFF. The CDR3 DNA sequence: TGTGCCAGCAGCCCTGGACAGGGGGATAGCGGGGAGCTGTTTTTT.

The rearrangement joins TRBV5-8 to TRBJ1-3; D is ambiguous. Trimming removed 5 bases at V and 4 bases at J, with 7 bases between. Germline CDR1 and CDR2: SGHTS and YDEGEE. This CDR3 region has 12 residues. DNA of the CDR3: TGTGCCAGCAGGAAAGGGGGAAACACCATATATTTT. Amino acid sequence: CASRKGGNTIYF.

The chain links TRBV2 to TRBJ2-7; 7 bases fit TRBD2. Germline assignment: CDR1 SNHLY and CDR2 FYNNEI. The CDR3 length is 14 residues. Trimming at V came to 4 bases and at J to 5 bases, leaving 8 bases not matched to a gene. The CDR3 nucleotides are TGTGCCAGCAGTGCCCAGGGAGGGTCCCACGAGCAGTACTTC. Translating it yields CASSAQGGSHEQYF. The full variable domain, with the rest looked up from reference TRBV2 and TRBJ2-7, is EPEVTQTPSHQVTQMGQEVILRCVPISNHLYFYWYRQILGQKVEFLVSFYNNEISEKSEIFDDQFSVERPDGSNFTLKIRSTKLEDSAMYFCASSAQGGSHEQYFGPGTRLTVT.

The CDR3 loop reads CASSNREDEQYF. CDR3 sequence (DNA): TGTGCCAGCAGCAATAGGGAGGACGAGCAGTACTTC. The V and J genes are TRBV25-1 and TRBJ2-7, with D perhaps TRBD2 (6 bases). CDR1 and CDR2 (germline): MGHDK, SYGVNS. Deletions cut 6 bases from V and 5 bases from J, with 11 bases between. This CDR3 contains 12 residues.

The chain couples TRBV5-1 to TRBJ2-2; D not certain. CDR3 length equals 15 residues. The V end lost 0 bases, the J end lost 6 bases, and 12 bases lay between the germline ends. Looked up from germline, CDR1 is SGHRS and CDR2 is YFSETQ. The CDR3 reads CASSLDRASAGELFF. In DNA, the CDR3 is TGCGCCAGCAGCTTGGATCGGGCTAGTGCCGGGGAGCTGTTTTTT.

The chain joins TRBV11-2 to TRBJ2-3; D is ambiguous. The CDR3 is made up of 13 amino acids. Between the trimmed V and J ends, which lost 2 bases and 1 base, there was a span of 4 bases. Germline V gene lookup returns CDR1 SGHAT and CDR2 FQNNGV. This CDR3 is CASSLFRTDTQYF. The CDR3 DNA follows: TGTGCCAGCAGCTTATTCCGCACAGATACGCAGTATTTT.

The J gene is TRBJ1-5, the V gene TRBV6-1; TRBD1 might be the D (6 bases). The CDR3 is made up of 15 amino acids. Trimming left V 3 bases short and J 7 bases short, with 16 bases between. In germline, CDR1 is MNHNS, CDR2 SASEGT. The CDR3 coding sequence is TGTGCCAGCAGTGACGAAAAAACAGGGTTCCAGCCCCAGCATTTT. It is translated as CASSDEKTGFQPQHF.

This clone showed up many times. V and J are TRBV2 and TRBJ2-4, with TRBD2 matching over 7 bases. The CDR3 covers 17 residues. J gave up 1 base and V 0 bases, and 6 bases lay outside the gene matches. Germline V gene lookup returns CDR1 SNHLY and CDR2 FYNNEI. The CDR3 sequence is CASSEAGGVRAKNIQYF. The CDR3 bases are TGTGCCAGCAGTGAAGCGGGAGGGGTAAGGGCCAAAAACATTCAGTACTTC.

The CDR3 loop reads CASRKRGEKETQYF. As DNA, the CDR3 is TGTGCCAGCAGAAAAAGGGGGGAGAAAGAGACCCAGTACTTC. This chain uses TRBV6-1 with TRBJ2-5; D possibly matches TRBD1 or TRBD2 (6 bases each). V was pared by 6 bases and J by 3 bases, with 14 bases between. The CDR3 loop spans 14 amino acids. Germline loops: CDR1 MNHNS, CDR2 SASEGT.

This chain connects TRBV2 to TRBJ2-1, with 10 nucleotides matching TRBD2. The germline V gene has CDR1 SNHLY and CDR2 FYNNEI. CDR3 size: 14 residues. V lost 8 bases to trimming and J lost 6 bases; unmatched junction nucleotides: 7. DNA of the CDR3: TGTGCCAGCGGCGGACTAGCGGCGATCAATGAGCAGTTCTTC. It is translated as CASGGLAAINEQFF.

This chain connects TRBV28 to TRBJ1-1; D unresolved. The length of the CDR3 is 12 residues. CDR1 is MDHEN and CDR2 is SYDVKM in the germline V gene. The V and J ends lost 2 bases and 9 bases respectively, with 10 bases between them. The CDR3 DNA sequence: TGTGCCAGCAGTTTAGGAACGTTCCAAGCTTTCTTT. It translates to CASSLGTFQAFF.

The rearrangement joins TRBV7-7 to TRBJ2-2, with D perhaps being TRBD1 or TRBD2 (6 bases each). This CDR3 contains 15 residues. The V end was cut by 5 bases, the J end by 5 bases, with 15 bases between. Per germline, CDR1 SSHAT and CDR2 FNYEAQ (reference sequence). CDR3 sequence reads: CASSPTTGGTGELFF. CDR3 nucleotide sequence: TGTGCCAGCAGCCCCACGACAGGAGGGACCGGGGAGCTGTTTTTT.

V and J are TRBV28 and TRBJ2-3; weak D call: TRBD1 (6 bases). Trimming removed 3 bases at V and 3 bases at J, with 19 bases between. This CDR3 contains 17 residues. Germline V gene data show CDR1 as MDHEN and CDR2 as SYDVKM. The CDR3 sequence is CASSFRGRGMGTDTQYF. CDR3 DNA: TGTGCCAGCAGTTTCAGGGGTAGGGGGATGGGGACAGATACGCAGTATTTT.

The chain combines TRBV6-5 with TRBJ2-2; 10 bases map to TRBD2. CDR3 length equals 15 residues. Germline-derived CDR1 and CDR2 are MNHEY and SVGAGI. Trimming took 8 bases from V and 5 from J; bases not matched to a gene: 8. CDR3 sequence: CASWSSGRGTGELFF. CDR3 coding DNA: TGTGCCAGCTGGTCTAGCGGGAGAGGAACCGGGGAGCTGTTTTTT.

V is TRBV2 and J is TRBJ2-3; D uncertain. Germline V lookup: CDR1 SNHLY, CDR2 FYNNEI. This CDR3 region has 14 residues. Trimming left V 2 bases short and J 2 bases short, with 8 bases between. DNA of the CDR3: TGTGCCAGCAGTGAACAGGCGATCACAGATACGCAGTATTTT. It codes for CASSEQAITDTQYF.

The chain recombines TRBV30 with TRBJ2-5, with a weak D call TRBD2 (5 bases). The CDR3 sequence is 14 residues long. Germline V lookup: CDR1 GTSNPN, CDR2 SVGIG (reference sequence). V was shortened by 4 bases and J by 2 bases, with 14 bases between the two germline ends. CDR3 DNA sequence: TGTGCCTGGAAACCGGGATTTCAACAAGAGACCCAGTACTTC. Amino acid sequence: CAWKPGFQQETQYF.

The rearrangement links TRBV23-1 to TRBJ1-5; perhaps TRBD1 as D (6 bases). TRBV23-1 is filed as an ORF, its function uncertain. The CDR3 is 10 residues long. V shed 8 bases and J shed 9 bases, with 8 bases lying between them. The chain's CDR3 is CASPQGPQHF. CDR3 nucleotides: TGCGCCAGCCCACAGGGGCCCCAGCATTTT.